Given below is one T cell receptor (beta chain) in context. Its antigen is unknown. Generated by immunoSEQ multiplex PCR, the TCRdb table keeps only in-frame clones and is missing some. This table has roughly 250,000 clones, 86% appearing once. This entry comes from a study of cytomegalovirus exposure and HLA in healthy donors. Trimming at V came to 3 bases and at J to 5 bases, leaving 9 bases not matched to a gene. Germline CDR1 MNHEY, CDR2 SMNVEV (reference sequence). There are 17 residues in the CDR3. Overall study findings and caveats: The authors enumerated over 150 TCR beta chains as linked to cytomegalovirus. Despite most TCR sequences being rare, some public TCRs occurred in many donors.

The sequenced material came from PBMCs. This TCR derives from a woman aged 25-40 years in good health and CMV-seropositive. The chain recombines TRBV27 with TRBJ2-7; 14 nucleotides match TRBD2. DNA of the CDR3: TGTGCCAGCAGTTTGGGAACCGGGACTAGCGGGAGAAACGAGCAGTACTTC. It specifies CASSLGTGTSGRNEQYF.